This is a list of T cell receptor beta chains from one sample in a study of blood T cell repertoires in COVID-19. Method: immunoSEQ multiplex PCR; TCRdb's copy keeps in-frame clones and lacks some. The sample contains over 250,000 clones, 70% to 90% of which appear only once. Sequences were obtained from peripheral blood. Receptor source: a woman aged 70-85 years with acute or convalescent COVID-19. Each CDR3 is given with its conserved first and last residue. The D gene is left open where the match is weak. The size of a clone is reported for some rows only, either as once, few or many, or as a class for expanded clones.

clone size	D gene	V gene	J gene	CDR3 DNA	CDR3 protein
-	-	TRBV25-1	TRBJ2-1	TGTGCCAGCGGGCGGCGGGGGCGCAATGAGCAGTTCTTC	CASGRRGRNEQFF
-	-	TRBV5-1	TRBJ2-3	TGCGCCAGCAGCTTGGGGGCCACAGATACGCAGTATTTT	CASSLGATDTQYF
-	TRBD1	TRBV2	TRBJ1-4	TGTGCCAGCAGTGAAACGATTAGGGGGCGAGAAAAACTGTTTTTT	CASSETIRGREKLFF
-	-	TRBV27	TRBJ1-2	TGTGCCAGCAGGGAAAGTCCGACAGTTAACTATGGCTACACCTTC	CASRESPTVNYGYTF
-	-	TRBV2	TRBJ1-5	TGTGCCAGCCGAGGGGGGGTCAATCTTAATCAGCCCCAGCATTTT	CASRGGVNLNQPQHF
-	-	TRBV3-1/TRBV3-2	TRBJ2-7	TGTGCCAGCACCCCTGGACAGTCCCGTTTGAACGAGCAGTACTTC	CASTPGQSRLNEQYF
-	-	TRBV4-1	TRBJ2-1	TGCGCCAGCAGCCAAGTTTATCGGTACAATGAGCAGTTCTTC	CASSQVYRYNEQFF
-	-	TRBV6-1	TRBJ2-5	TGTGCCAGCAGTGAAGCTTTGGGGGCTAGGGAGGGAGAGACCCAGTACTTC	CASSEALGAREGETQYF
-	-	TRBV5-1	TRBJ2-1	TGCGCCAGCGGATCGGACTTCAATGAGCAGTTCTTC	CASGSDFNEQFF
-	-	TRBV5-5	TRBJ1-2	TGTGCCAGCAGCCTGGCGGGAAACTATGGCTACACCTTC	CASSLAGNYGYTF
once	TRBD1	TRBV10-3	TRBJ2-2	TGTGCCATCCGGGACAGGGGGGATACCGGGGAGCTGTTTTTT	CAIRDRGDTGELFF
-	-	TRBV7-9	TRBJ2-7	TGTGCCAGCAGCCCCGTCGGCGGGGTAGACGAGCAGTACTTC	CASSPVGGVDEQYF
-	-	TRBV3-1/TRBV3-2	TRBJ2-1	TGTGCCAGCAGCCAAGCGTCTAGCCTTGAGCAGTTCTTC	CASSQASSLEQFF
-	-	TRBV28	TRBJ2-7	TGTGCCAGCATCGGGGTTGGCTACGAGCAGTACTTC	CASIGVGYEQYF
-	-	TRBV25-1	TRBJ2-3	TGTGCCAGCAGTCAGGGCGCCACAGATACGCAGTATTTT	CASSQGATDTQYF
-	TRBD1	TRBV27	TRBJ2-5	TGTGCCAGCAGTACAGGGGGGTACCAAGAGACCCAGTACTTC	CASSTGGYQETQYF
-	-	TRBV10-3	TRBJ2-7	TGTGCCATCAGTGAGTCTAGGGGCAGGAGCTACGAGCAGTACTTC	CAISESRGRSYEQYF
-	TRBD1	TRBV28	TRBJ2-5	TGTGCCAGCAGCCGACCGGGACAGGGAAAGGAGACCCAGTACTTC	CASSRPGQGKETQYF